This is a list of T cell receptor beta chains from one sample in a study of cytomegalovirus exposure and HLA in healthy donors. The protocol was immunoSEQ multiplex PCR, while the TCRdb copy is restricted to in-frame clones and leaves out a portion. Of approximately 85,000 clones listed, roughly 72% are singletons. Sequenced sample: PBMCs. Every receptor here comes from a woman in her thirties or forties in good health and CMV-seropositive. The CDR3 runs from the conserved cysteine through the conserved F or W. The order of the fields is J gene, clone size, D gene, V gene, CDR3 DNA, CDR3 protein. D genes are given only for firm matches. Size values are once, few and many counts, or a class for expanded clones, and some rows have none.

TRBJ2-3,.,.,TRBV4-2,TGTGCCAGCAGCCAGAGGCTAGGCACAGATACGCAGTATTTT,CASSQRLGTDTQYF
TRBJ2-2,.,TRBD1,TRBV6-6,TGTGCCAGCAGTTTCCAGGGGGCAGGCACCGGGGAGCTGTTTTTT,CASSFQGAGTGELFF
TRBJ2-3,.,.,TRBV1,TGCACCAGCAGCCAAGAACCCGGGACTAGCGGGGGGTATACGCAGTATTTT,CTSSQEPGTSGGYTQYF
TRBJ1-1,.,.,TRBV5-6,TGTGCCAGCAGCTTACTAAACACTGAAGCTTTCTTT,CASSLLNTEAFF
TRBJ1-5,.,.,TRBV10-3,TGTGCCATCAGTACAGGGAGCAATCAGCCCCAGCATTTT,CAISTGSNQPQHF
TRBJ1-2,.,.,TRBV30,TGTGCCTGGAGCTTGGGGGGGGGCTATGGCTACACCTTC,CAWSLGGGYGYTF
TRBJ2-1,.,TRBD1,TRBV29-1,TGCAGCGTTGACCAGGGGGCGCGTTGGGGGCAGTTCTTC,CSVDQGARWGQFF
TRBJ2-2,.,.,TRBV10-1,TGCGCCAGCAGTGAGTCAACAGGGAACACCGGGGAGCTGTTTTTT,CASSESTGNTGELFF
TRBJ1-2,.,TRBD1,TRBV28,TGTGCCAGCAGCCGTGACAGGGTGGGTGGCTACACCTTC,CASSRDRVGGYTF
TRBJ1-2,.,.,TRBV4-1,.,CASSQAWGQGAKGYPF
TRBJ1-1,.,TRBD1,TRBV29-1,TGCAGGGCAGGGGGCTTGGCTGAAGCTTTCTTT,CRAGGLAEAFF
TRBJ2-7,.,TRBD1,TRBV30,TGTGCCTGGAAGACTACAGGGGTCCCACTCTACGAGCAGTACTTC,CAWKTTGVPLYEQYF
TRBJ2-7,once,.,TRBV6-1,TGTGCCAGCACCTCCGGGACACTTACCCCCTACGAGCAGTACTTC,CASTSGTLTPYEQYF